These 13 T cell receptor beta chains came from one sample sequenced in a study of shared clonotypes between healthy human individuals. Assay: immunoSEQ multiplex PCR; the TCRdb copy retains only in-frame clones and omits some. Of a few million clones in the sample, about 92% are singletons; the top ten hold 0.35% to 0.45%. Input material: naive CD4+ T cells from PBMCs. The subset here: CD45RA+ positively selected. These TCRs come from a man younger than 35 in good health. Some clones in this sample may be carry-over from other donors' samples.

The V and J genes are TRBV5-1 and TRBJ2-7; 8 bases are shared with TRBD1. J was trimmed by 3 bases and V by 5 bases; bases with no gene match: 4. In germline, CDR1 is SGHRS, CDR2 YFSETQ. This CDR3 comprises 13 residues. CDR3 sequence reads: CASRQGEVYEQYF. As DNA, the CDR3 is TGCGCCAGCAGACAGGGGGAAGTCTACGAGCAGTACTTC.

The chain carries TRBV9 and TRBJ2-3; TRBD2 matches 12 bases. The junction had 5 bases not matched to a gene; V was cut back by 3 bases and J by 6 bases. This CDR3 is built from 15 residues. Germline CDR1 reads SGDLS; CDR2 reads YYNGEE. The CDR3 loop reads CASSGRLAGDDTQYF. CDR3 bases: TGTGCCAGCAGCGGCCGACTAGCGGGAGATGATACGCAGTATTTT.

V is TRBV28 and J is TRBJ2-1; TRBD2 matches at 8 bases. CDR3 length: 15 residues. Germline V gives CDR1 MDHEN, CDR2 SYDVKM. V lost 8 bases and J lost 7; bases outside the gene matches: 13. CDR3 amino acids: CASLEYGRAWNEQFF. The CDR3 nucleotides are TGTGCCAGCCTGGAATACGGGAGGGCCTGGAATGAGCAGTTCTTC.

The gene calls are TRBV5-1 and TRBJ2-7; 7 positions agree with TRBD2. Trimming took 3 bases from V and 6 from J; bases not matched to a gene: 9. Germline CDR1 reads SGHRS; CDR2 reads YFSETQ. This CDR3 has 14 residues. The CDR3, as DNA: TGCGCCAGCAGCTCGGGACTACCAGCAGCCGAGCAGTACTTC. It codes for CASSSGLPAAEQYF.

Comments on this clone: Germline and junction disagree at one end, which may indicate a read error. The chain combines TRBV6-5 with TRBJ2-7; D unclear. This CDR3 is 14 amino acids long. Germline CDR1 reads MNHEY; CDR2 reads SVGAGI. CDR3 in DNA: TGTGCCAGCAGTAACTCCATTTCCCCCGGCGAGCAGTACTTC. It is translated as CASSNSISPGEQYF.

This chain connects TRBV5-1 to TRBJ2-2; no clear D. The CDR3 consists of 15 residues. The ends were cut back, 4 bases at V and 6 bases at J, with 16 bases in the middle. Per the germline V gene, CDR1 is SGHRS and CDR2 is YFSETQ. The CDR3 nucleotides read TGCGCCAGCAGCAACTATGGTCCGGATGCCGGGGAGCTGTTTTTT. It specifies CASSNYGPDAGELFF.

The chain employs TRBV5-1 and TRBJ2-1; D unresolved. The length of the CDR3 is 14 residues. V was trimmed by 0 bases and J by 9 bases, leaving 13 bases between them. From germline, CDR1 is SGHRS and CDR2 YFSETQ. CDR3 protein: CASSLELIRVEQFF. The CDR3 bases are TGCGCCAGCAGCTTGGAATTAATAAGGGTTGAGCAGTTCTTC.

This sequence joins TRBV9 and TRBJ2-3; the match to TRBD2 covers 7 bases. The germline V gene encodes CDR1 SGDLS and CDR2 YYNGEE. The CDR3 covers 16 residues. The V segment lost 3 bases and the J segment 0 bases; nucleotides outside the gene matches: 7. The CDR3 bases are TGTGCCAGCAGCGGCCGTCGGGACTATAGCACAGATACGCAGTATTTT. This codes for CASSGRRDYSTDTQYF.

J is TRBJ1-1 and V is TRBV2, with D possibly being TRBD1 (5 bases). The CDR3 length is 13 residues. CDR1 and CDR2 (germline): SNHLY, FYNNEI. Trimming removed 6 bases from V and 6 bases from J, with 14 bases in between. As DNA, the CDR3 is TGTGCCAGCAGAAACCAGGGTTTCGCTGAAGCTTTCTTT. Encoded protein: CASRNQGFAEAFF.

The V call is TRBV10-3, the J call TRBJ1-2; unclear D gene. The CDR3 loop spans 12 amino acids. Trimming took 2 bases from V and 4 from J, leaving 5 bases between them. Germline values: CDR1 ENHRY, CDR2 SYGVKD. The DNA for the CDR3 is TGTGCCATCAGTGAGGGGGTCTATGGCTACACCTTC. This gives the protein CAISEGVYGYTF.

The chain combines TRBV2 with TRBJ2-1, with D perhaps assigned TRBD1 or TRBD2 (6 bases each). The V gene lost 4 bases and the J gene lost 6 bases, with 19 bases spanning the gap. Germline loops: CDR1 SNHLY, CDR2 FYNNEI. This CDR3 is 16 amino acids long. In DNA, the CDR3 is TGTGCCAGCAGTGTACGGGGGCTAGAGGCCCTCAATGAGCAGTTCTTC. Protein: CASSVRGLEALNEQFF. Filled out from reference TRBV2 and TRBJ2-1, the complete variable domain reads EPEVTQTPSHQVTQMGQEVILRCVPISNHLYFYWYRQILGQKVEFLVSFYNNEISEKSEIFDDQFSVERPDGSNFTLKIRSTKLEDSAMYFCASSVRGLEALNEQFFGPGTRLTVL.

This sequence joins TRBV4-1 and TRBJ2-1, with a possible D match to TRBD2 (5 bases). The V gene lost 7 bases and the J gene lost 5 bases, with 24 bases spanning the gap. The CDR3 covers 17 residues. Germline lookup yields CDR1 MGHRA and CDR2 YSYEKL. The CDR3 sequence: CASTTILAGISHNEQFF. In nucleotides, the CDR3 is TGCGCCAGCACCACCATATTAGCCGGGATTTCCCACAATGAGCAGTTCTTC.

The chain couples TRBV19 to TRBJ2-2; TRBD1 might be the D (5 bases). The CDR3 length is 16 residues. Trimming cost V 7 bases and J 0 bases, with 15 bases left between them. Per germline, CDR1 LNHDA and CDR2 SQIVND (reference sequence). The CDR3 bases are TGTGCCAGTAACCATCACACAGGATCGAACACCGGGGAGCTGTTTTTT. Translating gives CASNHHTGSNTGELFF.